Below, 5 T cell receptor beta chains from the same sample are listed, as sequenced in a study of T-cell memory formation after mild COVID-19. TCRdb ran MiXCR on the 5' RACE reads and lists one entry per CDR3 protein. The sample has 450,000 to 650,000 distinct CDR3 sequences; about a fifth are singletons. Sample: PBMCs or a T cell subset sorted from them (not recorded which). The receptors were gathered from an adult woman who had mild COVID-19 (a few samples of this study predate the infection). Cell type and time point are not known.

The table lists this clonotype with a few counts. This sequence joins TRBV18 and TRBJ2-7; a weak D match, TRBD1 (5 bases). V shed 2 bases and J shed 0 bases, with 8 bases lying between them. CDR3 size: 14 residues. Germline assignment: CDR1 KGHSH and CDR2 LQKENI. The CDR3 nucleotides read TGTGCCAGCTCACCAATTGACAGCTCCTACGAGCAGTACTTC. Amino acid sequence: CASSPIDSSYEQYF.

The CDR3 nucleotides read TGTGCCAGCAGTCGCCGGTCCCGGACCAATGAGCAGTTCTTC. It codes for CASSRRSRTNEQFF. V gene TRBV6-6 combines with J gene TRBJ2-1; no definite D call. The germline V and J ends were trimmed by 5 bases and 6 bases, with 14 bases remaining between them. Looked up from germline, CDR1 is MNHNY and CDR2 is SVGAGI (reference sequence). The CDR3 totals 14 residues.

The table lists this clonotype with many counts. The chain combines TRBV6-2 or TRBV6-3 with TRBJ1-1; TRBD1 might be the D (6 bases). The CDR3 contains 15 residues. V lost 6 bases, J lost 6 bases, and 20 bases lay in between. Germline V CDR1 and CDR2: MNHEY, SVGEGT. CDR3 sequence (DNA): TGTGCCAGCAGGCATACAGGGACCCAATCCCCTGAAGCTTTCTTT. This gives the protein CASRHTGTQSPEAFF.

This clonotype occurred a few times. The chain uses TRBV7-3 and TRBJ2-2; D remains ambiguous. The ends were cut back, 5 bases at V and 7 bases at J, with 14 bases in the middle. Germline-derived CDR1 and CDR2 are SGHTA and FQGTGA. The CDR3 consists of 14 residues. CDR3 region: CASSQALWDGELFF. In DNA form, the CDR3 reads TGTGCCAGCAGCCAAGCCCTATGGGACGGGGAGCTGTTTTTT.

This sequence joins TRBV5-6 and TRBJ1-5; unclear D gene. Deletions cut 3 bases from V and 5 bases from J, with 12 bases between. The CDR3 has 14 amino acids. Per the germline V gene, CDR1 is SGHDT and CDR2 is YYEEEE. The CDR3 region has the DNA TGTGCCAGCAGCTCGTGGGGTCCCGATCAGCCCCAGCATTTT. It encodes CASSSWGPDQPQHF. Variable domain in full (rest from reference TRBV5-6 and TRBJ1-5): DAGVTQSPTHLIKTRGQQVTLRCSPKSGHDTVSWYQQALGQGPQFIFQYYEEEERQRGNFPDRFSGHQFPNYSSELNVNALLLGDSALYLCASSSWGPDQPQHFGDGTRLSIL.